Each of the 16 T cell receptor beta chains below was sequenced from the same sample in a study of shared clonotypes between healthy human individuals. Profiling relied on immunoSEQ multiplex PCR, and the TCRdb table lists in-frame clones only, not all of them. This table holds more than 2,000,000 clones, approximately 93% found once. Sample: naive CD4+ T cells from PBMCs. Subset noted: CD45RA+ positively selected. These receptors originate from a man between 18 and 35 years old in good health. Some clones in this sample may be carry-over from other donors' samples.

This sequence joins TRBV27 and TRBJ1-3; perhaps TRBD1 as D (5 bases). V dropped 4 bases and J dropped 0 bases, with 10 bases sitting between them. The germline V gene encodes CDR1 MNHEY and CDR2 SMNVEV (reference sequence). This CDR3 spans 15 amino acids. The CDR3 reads CASSSTAASGNTIYF. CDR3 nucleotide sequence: TGTGCCAGCAGTTCGACAGCCGCCTCTGGAAACACCATATATTTT.

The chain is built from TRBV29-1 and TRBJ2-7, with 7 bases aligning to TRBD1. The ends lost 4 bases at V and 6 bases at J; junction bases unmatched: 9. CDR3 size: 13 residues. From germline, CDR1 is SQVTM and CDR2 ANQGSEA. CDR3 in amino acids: CSVAHTGAGEQYF. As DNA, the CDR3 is TGCAGCGTTGCGCATACAGGGGCAGGCGAGCAGTACTTC.

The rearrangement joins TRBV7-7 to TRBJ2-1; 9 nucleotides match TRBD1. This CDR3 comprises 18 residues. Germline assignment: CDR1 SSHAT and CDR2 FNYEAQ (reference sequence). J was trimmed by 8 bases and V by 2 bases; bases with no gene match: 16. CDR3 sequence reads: CASSLIIRGQGNIHEQFF. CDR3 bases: TGTGCCAGCAGCTTAATAATCCGGGGACAGGGTAATATCCATGAGCAGTTCTTC. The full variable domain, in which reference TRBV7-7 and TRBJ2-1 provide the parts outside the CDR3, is GAGVSQSPRYKVTKRGQDVTLRCDPISSHATLYWYQQALGQGPEFLTYFNYEAQPDKSGLPSDRFSAERPEGSISTLTIQRTEQRDSAMYRCASSLIIRGQGNIHEQFFGPGTRLTVL.

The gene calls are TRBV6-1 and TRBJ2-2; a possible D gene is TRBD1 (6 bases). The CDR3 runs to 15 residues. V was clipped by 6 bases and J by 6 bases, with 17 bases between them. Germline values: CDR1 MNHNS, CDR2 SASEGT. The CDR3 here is CASRNSGAVAGELFF. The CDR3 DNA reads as TGTGCCAGCAGGAATTCAGGGGCGGTGGCCGGGGAGCTGTTTTTT.

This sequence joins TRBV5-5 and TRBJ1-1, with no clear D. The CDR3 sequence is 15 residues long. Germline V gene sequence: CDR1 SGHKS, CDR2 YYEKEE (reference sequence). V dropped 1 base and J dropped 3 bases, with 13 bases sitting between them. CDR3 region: CASSLLSVGDTEAFF. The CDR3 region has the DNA TGTGCCAGCAGCTTGTTGTCTGTCGGGGACACTGAAGCTTTCTTT.

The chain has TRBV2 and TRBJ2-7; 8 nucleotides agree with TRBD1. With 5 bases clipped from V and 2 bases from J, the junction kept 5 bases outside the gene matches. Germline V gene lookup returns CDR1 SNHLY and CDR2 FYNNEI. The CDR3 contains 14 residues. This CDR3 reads CASSPGGLTYEQYF. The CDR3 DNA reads TGTGCCAGCAGTCCAGGGGGCCTAACCTACGAGCAGTACTTC.

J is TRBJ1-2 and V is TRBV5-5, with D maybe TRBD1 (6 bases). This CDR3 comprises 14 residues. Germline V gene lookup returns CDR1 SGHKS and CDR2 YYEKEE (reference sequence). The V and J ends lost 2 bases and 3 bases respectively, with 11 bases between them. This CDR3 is CASSFLGGHYGYTF. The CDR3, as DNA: TGTGCCAGCAGCTTTCTTGGGGGGCACTATGGCTACACCTTC.

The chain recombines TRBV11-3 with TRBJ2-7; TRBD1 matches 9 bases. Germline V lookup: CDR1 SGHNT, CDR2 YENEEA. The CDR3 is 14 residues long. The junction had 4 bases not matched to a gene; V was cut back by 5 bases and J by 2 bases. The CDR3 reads CASSQGQGTYEQYF. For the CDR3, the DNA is TGTGCCAGCAGCCAGGGACAGGGAACCTACGAGCAGTACTTC. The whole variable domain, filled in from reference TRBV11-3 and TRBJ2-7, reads EAGVVQSPRYKIIEKKQPVAFWCNPISGHNTLYWYLQNLGQGPELLIRYENEEAVDDSQLPKDRFSAERLKGVDSTLKIQPAELGDSAVYLCASSQGQGTYEQYFGPGTRLTVT.

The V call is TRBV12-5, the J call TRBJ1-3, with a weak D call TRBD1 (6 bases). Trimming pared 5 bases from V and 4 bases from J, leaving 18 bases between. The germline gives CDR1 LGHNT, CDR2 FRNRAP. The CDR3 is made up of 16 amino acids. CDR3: CASGTPSDRRGNTIYF. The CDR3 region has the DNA TGTGCTAGTGGTACCCCGTCGGACAGAAGGGGAAACACCATATATTTT.

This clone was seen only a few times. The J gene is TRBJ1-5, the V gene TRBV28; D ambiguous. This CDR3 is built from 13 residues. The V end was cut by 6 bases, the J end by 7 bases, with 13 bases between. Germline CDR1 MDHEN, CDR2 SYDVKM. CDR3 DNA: TGTGCCAGCAGAGGGCCCGCCGTACAGCCCCAGCATTTT. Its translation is CASRGPAVQPQHF.

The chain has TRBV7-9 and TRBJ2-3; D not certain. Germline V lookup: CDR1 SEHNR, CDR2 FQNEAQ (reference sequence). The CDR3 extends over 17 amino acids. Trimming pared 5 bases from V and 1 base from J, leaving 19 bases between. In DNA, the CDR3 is TGTGCCAGCAGCAATCCTCCGGCGTTTGGGGGCACAGATACGCAGTATTTT. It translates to CASSNPPAFGGTDTQYF.

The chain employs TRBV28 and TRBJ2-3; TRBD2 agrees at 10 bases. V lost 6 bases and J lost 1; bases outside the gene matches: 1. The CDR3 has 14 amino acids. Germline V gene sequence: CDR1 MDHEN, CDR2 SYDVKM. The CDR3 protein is CASRSGRGTDTQYF. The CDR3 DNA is TGTGCCAGCAGGAGCGGGAGGGGCACAGATACGCAGTATTTT.

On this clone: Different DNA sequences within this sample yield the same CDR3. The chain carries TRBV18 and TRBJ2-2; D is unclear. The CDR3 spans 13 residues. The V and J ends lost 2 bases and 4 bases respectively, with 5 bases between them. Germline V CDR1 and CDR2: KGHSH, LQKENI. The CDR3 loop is CASSPDRTGELFF. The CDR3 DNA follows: TGTGCCAGCTCACCAGATCGCACCGGGGAGCTGTTTTTT.

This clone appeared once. The CDR3 is CAWSPPDRGAGELFF. The CDR3 coding sequence is TGTGCCTGGAGCCCCCCGGACAGGGGGGCCGGGGAGCTGTTTTTT. V usage is TRBV30 and J usage is TRBJ2-2, with 10 bases lining up with TRBD1. CDR1 is GTSNPN, CDR2 SVGIG, per germline (reference sequence). V lost 3 bases and J lost 6; bases outside the gene matches: 7. This CDR3 region has 15 residues.

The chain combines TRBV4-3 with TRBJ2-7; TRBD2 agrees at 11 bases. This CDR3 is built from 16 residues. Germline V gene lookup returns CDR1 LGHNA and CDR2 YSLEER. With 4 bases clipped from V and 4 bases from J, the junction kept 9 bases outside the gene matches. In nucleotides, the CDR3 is TGCGCCAGCAGCCGTGAAGGGACTAGCGGTTATTACGAGCAGTACTTC. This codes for CASSREGTSGYYEQYF.

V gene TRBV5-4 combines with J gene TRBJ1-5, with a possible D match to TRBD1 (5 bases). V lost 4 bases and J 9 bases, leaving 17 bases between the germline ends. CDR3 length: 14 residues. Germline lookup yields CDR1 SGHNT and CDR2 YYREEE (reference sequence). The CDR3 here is CASSALGGERPQHF. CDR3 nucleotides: TGTGCCAGCAGCGCCCTGGGGGGGGAGCGGCCCCAGCATTTT.